A single T cell receptor (beta chain) is shown here with its context. This specimen belongs to a study of blood T cell repertoires in COVID-19. Across the whole study: COVID-19 samples collected from the United States, Italy and Spain covered acute and convalescent phases. Sources were T cells, B-cell-depleted T cells, or PBMCs; the material itself was cDNA or gDNA.

This CDR3 is built from 13 residues. CDR1 is LNHDA, CDR2 SQIVND, per germline (reference sequence). V lost 3 bases and J 3 bases, leaving 9 bases between the germline ends. Original processing notes: Reference gene primer amplification gave estimated nucleated cell counts. The assay was immunoSEQ multiplex PCR, and TCRdb's table has in-frame clones only and misses some. V, J and clone size reflect that table, while D and trimming were determined from the DNA. The sample contains some 130,000 clones, roughly three quarters of which appear only once. This rearrangement joins TRBV19 to TRBJ2-7; D unresolved. Material for sequencing was peripheral blood. The source of this sequence is a woman aged 70-85 years with acute or convalescent COVID-19. The CDR3 protein is CASSMGLGYEQYF. The CDR3 nucleotides read TGTGCCAGTAGTATGGGTCTAGGCTACGAGCAGTACTTC.